The 6 T cell receptor beta chains listed next were all sequenced from one sample in a study of cytomegalovirus exposure and HLA in healthy donors. PCR was performed using 60 Vbeta and 13 Jbeta primers. Sequenced by immunoSEQ multiplex PCR; TCRdb stores in-frame clones only, minus some. The sample yields over 100,000 clones, around 80% seen once. The sample taken for sequencing was PBMCs. Every receptor here comes from a woman younger than 35 in good health and CMV-seropositive.

J is TRBJ1-4 and V is TRBV28; D perhaps matches TRBD1 (6 bases). Germline CDR1 reads MDHEN; CDR2 reads SYDVKM. The V end lost 3 bases, the J end lost 8 bases, and 16 bases lay between the germline ends. The CDR3 loop spans 15 amino acids. The CDR3 region is CASSFRDTGIEKLFF. CDR3 nucleotides: TGTGCCAGCAGTTTCCGGGACACCGGCATAGAAAAACTGTTTTTT. Based on the CDR3 plus reference TRBV28 and TRBJ1-4, the full variable domain is DVKVTQSSRYLVKRTGEKVFLECVQDMDHENMFWYRQDPGLGLRLIYFSYDVKMKEKGDIPEGYSVSREKKERFSLILESASTNQTSMYLCASSFRDTGIEKLFFGSGTQLSVL.

The V call is TRBV30, the J call TRBJ1-3, with D possibly TRBD1 on 5 matching bases. Per germline, CDR1 GTSNPN and CDR2 SVGIG (reference sequence). The CDR3 contains 13 residues. Trimming shortened V by 3 bases and J by 3 bases, and 9 bases separated the two germline ends. In nucleotides, the CDR3 is TGTGCCTGGAGGGCAGACAGTGGAAACACCATATATTTT. Translated, it gives CAWRADSGNTIYF.

The chain employs TRBV11-2 and TRBJ2-3, with 8 bases matching TRBD1. Germline-derived CDR1 and CDR2 are SGHAT and FQNNGV. The CDR3 loop spans 14 amino acids. V dropped 5 bases and J dropped 5; count of bases not matched to a gene: 6. The CDR3 DNA sequence: TGTGCCAGCAGCATACAGGGGGTGGAAGATACGCAGTATTTT. It yields the protein CASSIQGVEDTQYF.

This chain links TRBV7-3 with TRBJ2-5; 10 nucleotides match TRBD1. The germline CDR1 and CDR2 sequences are SGHTA and FQGTGA. The CDR3 is made up of 15 amino acids. V dropped 5 bases and J dropped 2; count of bases not matched to a gene: 5. The CDR3 DNA sequence: TGTGCCAGCAGCCGGGACAGGGGTGGTCAAGAGACCCAGTACTTC. Protein sequence: CASSRDRGGQETQYF.

This sequence joins TRBV27 and TRBJ2-1, with TRBD1 identical over 10 bases. This CDR3 is 15 amino acids long. Germline-derived CDR1 and CDR2 are MNHEY and SMNVEV (reference sequence). With 4 bases clipped from V and 8 bases from J, the junction kept 8 bases outside the gene matches. The CDR3 reads CASSSPGTGDHEQFF. The CDR3 DNA reads TGTGCCAGCAGTTCCCCCGGGACAGGGGACCATGAGCAGTTCTTC.

The gene calls are TRBV6-1 and TRBJ2-5; TRBD2 matches 11 bases. Germline V gene lookup returns CDR1 MNHNS and CDR2 SASEGT. This CDR3 is built from 14 residues. The V and J ends lost 8 bases and 2 bases, in that order; junction bases with no gene match: 4. DNA of the CDR3: TGTGCCAGCGGCTTAGCGGGAGGGCAAGAGACCCAGTACTTC. Amino acid sequence: CASGLAGGQETQYF.